This T cell receptor beta chain came from a study of control samples from healthy donors and cancer patients. This table comes from immunoSEQ multiplex PCR, and its TCRdb copy is limited to in-frame clones, with some not included. This table has tens of thousands of clones, roughly 90% appearing once. Sequencing was performed on PBMCs. This sequence originates from a man aged 55 to 70 with head and neck cancer.

The CDR3 is CSASLREGNYGYTF. CDR3 nucleotide sequence: TGCAGTGCTAGTTTACGTGAGGGGAACTATGGCTACACCTTC. V is TRBV20-1 and J is TRBJ1-2; perhaps TRBD1 as D (5 bases). Germline V gene lookup returns CDR1 DFQATT and CDR2 SNEGSKA (reference sequence). V gave up 3 bases and J gave up 2 bases, with 13 bases separating them. This CDR3 contains 14 residues.